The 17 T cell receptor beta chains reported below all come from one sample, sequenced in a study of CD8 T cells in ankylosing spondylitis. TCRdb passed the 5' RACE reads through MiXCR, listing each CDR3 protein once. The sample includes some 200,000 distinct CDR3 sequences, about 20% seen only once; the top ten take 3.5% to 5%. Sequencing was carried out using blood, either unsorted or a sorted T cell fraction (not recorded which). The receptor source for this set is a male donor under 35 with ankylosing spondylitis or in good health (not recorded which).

This chain's CDR3 is CASTTGRSNTGELFF. In DNA, the CDR3 is TGTGCCAGCACAACAGGCAGGTCGAACACCGGGGAGCTGTTTTTT. The rearrangement links TRBV7-9 to TRBJ2-2, with D possibly TRBD1 on 5 matching bases. In germline, CDR1 is SEHNR, CDR2 FQNEAQ (reference sequence). V was trimmed by 7 bases and J by 0 bases, leaving 12 bases between them. CDR3 size: 15 residues. The variable domain in full, completed from reference TRBV7-9 and TRBJ2-2, reads DTGVSQNPRHKITKRGQNVTFRCDPISEHNRLYWYRQTLGQGPEFLTYFQNEAQLEKSRLLSDRFSAERPKGSFSTLEIQRTEQGDSAMYLCASTTGRSNTGELFFGEGSRLTVL.

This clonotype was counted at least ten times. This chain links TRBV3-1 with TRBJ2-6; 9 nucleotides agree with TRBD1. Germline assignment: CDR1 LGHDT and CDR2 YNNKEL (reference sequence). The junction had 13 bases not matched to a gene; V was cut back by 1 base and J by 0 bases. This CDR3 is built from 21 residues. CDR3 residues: CASSQVLLSGQGGSGANVLTF. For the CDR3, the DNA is TGTGCCAGCAGCCAAGTTCTACTTTCGGGACAGGGAGGCTCTGGGGCCAACGTCCTGACTTTC.

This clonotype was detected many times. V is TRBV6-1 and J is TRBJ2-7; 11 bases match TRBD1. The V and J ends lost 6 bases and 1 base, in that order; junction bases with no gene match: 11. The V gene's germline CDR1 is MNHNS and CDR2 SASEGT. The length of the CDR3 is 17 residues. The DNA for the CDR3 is TGTGCCAGCAGGTTAACAAGGGGGACAGGGGGTTCCTACGAGCAGTACTTC. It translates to CASRLTRGTGGSYEQYF.

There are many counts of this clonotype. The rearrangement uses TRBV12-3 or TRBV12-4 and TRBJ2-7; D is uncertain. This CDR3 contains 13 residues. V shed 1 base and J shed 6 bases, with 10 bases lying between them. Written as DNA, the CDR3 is TGTGCCAGCAGTTTAGGCTCGGCGGCCGAGCAGTACTTC. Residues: CASSLGSAAEQYF.

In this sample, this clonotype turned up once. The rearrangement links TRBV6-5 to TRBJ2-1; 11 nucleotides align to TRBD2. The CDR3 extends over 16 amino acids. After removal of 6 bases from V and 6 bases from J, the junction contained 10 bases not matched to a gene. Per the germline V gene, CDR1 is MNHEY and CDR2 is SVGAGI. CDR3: CASRSGLAGSRNEQFF. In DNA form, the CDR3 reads TGTGCCAGCAGATCTGGACTAGCGGGTTCCCGCAATGAGCAGTTCTTC.

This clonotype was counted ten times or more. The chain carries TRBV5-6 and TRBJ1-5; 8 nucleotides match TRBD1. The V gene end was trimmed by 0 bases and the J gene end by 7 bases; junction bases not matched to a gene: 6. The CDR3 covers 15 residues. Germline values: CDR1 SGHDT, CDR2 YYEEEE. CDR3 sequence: CASSLGQGSQQPQHF. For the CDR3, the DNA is TGTGCCAGCAGCTTGGGACAGGGGAGTCAGCAGCCCCAGCATTTT.

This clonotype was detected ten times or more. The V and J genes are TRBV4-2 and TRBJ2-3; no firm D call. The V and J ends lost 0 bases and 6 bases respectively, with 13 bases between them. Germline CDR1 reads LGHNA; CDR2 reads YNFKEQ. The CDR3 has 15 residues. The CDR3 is CASSQERYSTDTQYF. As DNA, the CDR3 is TGTGCCAGCAGCCAAGAGAGATACTCCACGGATACGCAGTATTTT.

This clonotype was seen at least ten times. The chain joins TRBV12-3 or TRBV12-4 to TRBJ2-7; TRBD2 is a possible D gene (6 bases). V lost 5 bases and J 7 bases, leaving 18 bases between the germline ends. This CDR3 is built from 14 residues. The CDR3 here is CASSTGTRHGEQYV. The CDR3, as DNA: TGTGCCAGCAGTACCGGGACTCGGCACGGAGAGCAGTACGTC.

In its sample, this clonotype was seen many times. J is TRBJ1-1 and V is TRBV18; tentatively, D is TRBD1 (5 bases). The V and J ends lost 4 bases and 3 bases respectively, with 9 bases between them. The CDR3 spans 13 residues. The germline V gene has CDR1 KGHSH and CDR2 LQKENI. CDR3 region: CASSQGSDTEAFF. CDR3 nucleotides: TGTGCCAGCTCACAGGGGTCCGACACTGAAGCTTTCTTT.

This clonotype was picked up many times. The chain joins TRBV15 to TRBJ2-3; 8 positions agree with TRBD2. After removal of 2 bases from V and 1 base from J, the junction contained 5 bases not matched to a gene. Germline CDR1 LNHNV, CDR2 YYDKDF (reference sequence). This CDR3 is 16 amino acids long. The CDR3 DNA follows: TGTGCCACCAGCAGACTCAGCGGGGGAGGCACAGATACGCAGTATTTT. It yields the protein CATSRLSGGGTDTQYF.

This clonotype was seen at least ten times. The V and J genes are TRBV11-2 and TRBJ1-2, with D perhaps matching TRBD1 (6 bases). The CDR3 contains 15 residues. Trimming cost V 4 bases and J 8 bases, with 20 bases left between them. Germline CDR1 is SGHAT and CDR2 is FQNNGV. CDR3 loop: CASSSTLGGARGYTF. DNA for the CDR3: TGTGCCAGCAGCTCAACCTTGGGGGGCGCACGGGGCTACACCTTC. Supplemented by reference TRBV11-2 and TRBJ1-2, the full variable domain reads EAGVAQSPRYKIIEKRQSVAFWCNPISGHATLYWYQQILGQGPKLLIQFQNNGVVDDSQLPKDRFSAERLKGVDSTLKIQPAKLEDSAVYLCASSSTLGGARGYTFGSGTRLTVV.

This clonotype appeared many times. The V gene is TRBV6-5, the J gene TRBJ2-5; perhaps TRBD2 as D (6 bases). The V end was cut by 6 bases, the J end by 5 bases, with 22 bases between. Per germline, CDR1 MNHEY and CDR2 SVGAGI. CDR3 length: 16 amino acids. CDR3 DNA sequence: TGTGCCAGCAGCCGCCGGGCCTCAAGCGGAGGGGAGACCCAGTACTTC. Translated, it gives CASSRRASSGGETQYF.

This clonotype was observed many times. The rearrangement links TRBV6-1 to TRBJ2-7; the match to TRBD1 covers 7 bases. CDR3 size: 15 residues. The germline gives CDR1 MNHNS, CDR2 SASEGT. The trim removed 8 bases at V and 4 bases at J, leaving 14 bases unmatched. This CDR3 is CASEGTAEFGYEQYV. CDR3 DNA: TGTGCCAGCGAAGGGACAGCGGAATTTGGGTACGAGCAGTACGTC.

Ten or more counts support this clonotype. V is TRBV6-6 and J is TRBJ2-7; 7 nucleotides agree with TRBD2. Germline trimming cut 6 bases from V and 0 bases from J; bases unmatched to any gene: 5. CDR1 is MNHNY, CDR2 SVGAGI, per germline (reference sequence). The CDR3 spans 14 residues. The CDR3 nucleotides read TGTGCCAGCAGCAACCGGGACTACTCCTACGAGCAGTACTTC. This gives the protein CASSNRDYSYEQYF.

Here the CDR3 DNA reads TGTGCCAGCAGCTTAGAGGGGCGAGCGGTCTCCTACAATGAGCAGTTCTTC. Amino acids: CASSLEGRAVSYNEQFF. The gene calls are TRBV11-2 and TRBJ2-1; D possibly uses TRBD1 or TRBD2 (5 bases each). The CDR3 length is 17 residues. The V end was cut by 0 bases, the J end by 0 bases, with 12 bases between. CDR1 is SGHAT and CDR2 is FQNNGV in the germline V gene.

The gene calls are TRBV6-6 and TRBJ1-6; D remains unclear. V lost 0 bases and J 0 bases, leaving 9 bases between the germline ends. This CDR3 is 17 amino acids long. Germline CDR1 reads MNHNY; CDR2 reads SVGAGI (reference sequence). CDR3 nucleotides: TGTGCCAGCAGTTACTCGACCGGGAGCTCCTATAATTCACCCCTCCACTTT. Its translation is CASSYSTGSSYNSPLHF.

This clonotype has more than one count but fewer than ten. Written as DNA, the CDR3 is TGTGCCAGCAACCTACAGGGAAGCACTGAAGCTTTCTTT. Amino acid sequence: CASNLQGSTEAFF. The chain couples TRBV6-5 to TRBJ1-1, with D perhaps matching TRBD1 (6 bases). Germline V gene data show CDR1 as MNHEY and CDR2 as SVGAGI. The V gene lost 7 bases and the J gene lost 4 bases, with 13 bases spanning the gap. CDR3 size: 13 residues.